These T cell receptor beta chains were read from a single sample in a study of T cells in Graves' hyperthyroidism and ophthalmopathy. TCRdb fed the multiplex PCR reads into MiXCR, producing one record per CDR3 protein. The top ten clones hold over 8.5% of a sample with a few hundred thousand distinct CDR3 sequences, under 15% of them seen once. The sequenced material came from blood. These receptors came from a woman aged 18-29 years with Graves' hyperthyroidism. Each CDR3 is given with its conserved first and last residue. A D gene is named only where the DNA matches it firmly. Size values are once, few and many counts, or a class for expanded clones, and some rows have none.

many TRBJ2-5 TRBV29-1 - CSARLGGGSYGTQYF TGCAGCGCCAGGCTAGGCGGAGGGTCTTACGGGACCCAGTACTTC
many TRBJ2-3 TRBV5-6 TRBD2 CASSLRLAGDTDTQYF TGTGCCAGCAGCTTGCGGCTAGCGGGGGATACAGATACGCAGTATTTT
few TRBJ2-1 TRBV30 - CAWSVQDWNEQFF TGTGCCTGGAGTGTACAGGACTGGAATGAGCAGTTCTTC
- TRBJ1-6 TRBV2 - CASIDGITSYNSPLHF TGTGCCAGCATAGACGGAATTACCTCCTATAATTCACCCCTCCACTTT
many TRBJ2-3 TRBV7-2 - CASSLRTAGTDTQYF TGTGCCAGCAGCCTGCGGACAGCGGGTACAGATACGCAGTATTTT
many TRBJ1-2 TRBV5-1 - CASRDGITNYGYTF TGCGCCAGCAGGGACGGAATAACTAACTATGGCTACACCTTC
- TRBJ1-1 TRBV12-3/TRBV12-4 - CASSGELTPDTEAFF TGTGCCAGCAGCGGGGAGCTCACCCCAGACACTGAAGCTTTCTTT
- TRBJ1-1 TRBV18 - CASSPGVRDTEAFF TGTGCCAGCTCACCGGGGGTGAGGGACACTGAAGCTTTCTTT
many TRBJ2-1 TRBV5-1 - CASSLGTPDNEQFF TGCGCCAGCAGCTTGGGGACACCAGACAATGAGCAGTTCTTC
many TRBJ2-3 TRBV20-1 TRBD1 CSASKGQGADTQYF TGCAGTGCTAGTAAGGGACAGGGAGCAGATACGCAGTATTTT
many TRBJ2-1 TRBV11-2 TRBD2 CASSLDWAAGGYNEQFF TGTGCCAGCAGCTTAGATTGGGCAGCGGGAGGCTACAATGAGCAGTTCTTC
many TRBJ2-2 TRBV12-3/TRBV12-4 - CASSLVVGNAGELFF TGTGCCAGCAGTTTAGTAGTGGGTAATGCCGGGGAGCTGTTTTTT
- TRBJ2-1 TRBV2 TRBD2 CASSNQLAGVNEQFF TGTGCCAGCAGTAATCAACTAGCGGGGGTAAATGAGCAGTTCTTC
many TRBJ2-2 TRBV20-1 - CSAPRGPNTGELFF TGCAGTGCCCCACGGGGGCCGAACACCGGGGAGCTGTTTTTT
many TRBJ2-1 TRBV18 TRBD1 CASSPNSFSGTGVPNEQFF TGTGCCAGCTCACCAAACTCCTTCTCCGGGACAGGGGTTCCAAATGAGCAGTTCTTC
many TRBJ2-1 TRBV7-2 - CASSSLGDNEQFF TGTGCCAGCAGCTCCCTTGGGGACAATGAGCAGTTCTTC
once TRBJ2-1 TRBV2 TRBD2 CASSVETGGSNEQFF TGTGCCAGCAGTGTAGAGACGGGAGGAAGCAATGAGCAGTTCTTC